The 13 T cell receptor beta chains below were found in one sample sequenced in a study of T cell responses to AZD1222 COVID-19 vaccine (dated by TCRdb to the early 2020s). The intended sense of this specimen's time point label: baseline before first vaccination. Libraries were constructed by the immunoSEQ multiplex PCR assay. As stored in TCRdb, this immuneACCESS dataset retains in-frame rearrangements with V and J assigned. A fraction of the clones does not appear; measured against another copy, unresolved V genes explain less than half of the discrepancy, and the remainder lacks a known reason. The sample table lists 90,000 to 140,000 clones, 82% of them with a count of one. The ten largest account for 4.5% to 6% of the sample. The specimen comprised peripheral blood, sampled on day 0 of AZD1222 vaccination. The receptors stem from an adult in good health.

This clone was seen a few times. This chain uses TRBV2 with TRBJ1-4; 7 bases map to TRBD1. The ends lost 7 bases at V and 8 bases at J; junction bases unmatched: 10. The CDR3 spans 14 residues. In germline, CDR1 is SNHLY, CDR2 FYNNEI. The CDR3 sequence: CASTLTGAGEKLFF. The CDR3 nucleotides read TGTGCCAGCACCCTAACAGGGGCGGGGGAAAAACTGTTTTTT.

The chain employs TRBV7-9 and TRBJ2-7; D tentatively reads TRBD1 or TRBD2 (5 bases each). Between the trimmed V and J ends, which lost 3 bases and 4 bases, there was a span of 10 bases. The CDR3 is made up of 13 amino acids. The germline V gene encodes CDR1 SEHNR and CDR2 FQNEAQ (reference sequence). CDR3 coding DNA: TGTGCCAGCAGCTTGGGGGACCTGTACGAGCAGTACTTC. Its protein is CASSLGDLYEQYF.

The V gene is TRBV6-5, the J gene TRBJ1-2, with D unclear. Germline CDR1 MNHEY, CDR2 SVGAGI. The CDR3 is 12 residues long. Trimming shortened V by 6 bases and J by 7 bases, and 12 bases separated the two germline ends. The CDR3 nucleotides are TGTGCCAGCAGAAGCACCCTGGGTGGCTACACCTTC. Protein: CASRSTLGGYTF.

This chain joins TRBV10-2 and TRBJ1-2, with unresolved D. Trimming shortened V by 7 bases and J by 4 bases, and 10 bases separated the two germline ends. There are 12 residues in the CDR3. The germline CDR1 and CDR2 sequences are WSHSY and SAAADI. The CDR3 DNA follows: TGCGCCAGCACGGCGGGCGGCTATGGCTACACCTTC. Protein sequence: CASTAGGYGYTF.

The chain combines TRBV5-4 with TRBJ1-4, with 8 bases fitting TRBD1. The CDR3 contains 15 residues. Germline V gene sequence: CDR1 SGHNT, CDR2 YYREEE (reference sequence). The V segment lost 4 bases and the J segment 7 bases; nucleotides outside the gene matches: 9. The CDR3 DNA is TGTGCCAGCAGCCTCTCTACAGGGGGGAGTGAAAAACTGTTTTTT. Translating gives CASSLSTGGSEKLFF. Supplemented by reference TRBV5-4 and TRBJ1-4, the full variable domain reads ETGVTQSPTHLIKTRGQQVTLRCSSQSGHNTVSWYQQALGQGPQFIFQYYREEENGRGNFPPRFSGLQFPNYSSELNVNALELDDSALYLCASSLSTGGSEKLFFGSGTQLSVL.

The chain couples TRBV7-3 to TRBJ1-1; no firm D call. This CDR3 is 14 amino acids long. V dropped 2 bases and J dropped 0 bases, with 7 bases sitting between them. The germline V gene encodes CDR1 SGHTA and CDR2 FQGTGA. CDR3 DNA: TGTGCCAGCAGCTTATCGGGGTTGAACACTGAAGCTTTCTTT. It yields the protein CASSLSGLNTEAFF.

There are a few counts of this clone. This chain connects TRBV24-1 to TRBJ2-5; D possibly uses TRBD1 or TRBD2 (5 bases each). V lost 2 bases to trimming and J lost 4 bases, with 13 bases between them. This CDR3 has 15 amino acids. Germline-derived CDR1 and CDR2 are KGHDR and SFDVKD. The CDR3 region is CATSDSRGVGETQYF. The CDR3 bases are TGTGCCACCAGTGATTCAAGAGGGGTGGGAGAGACCCAGTACTTC.

The chain uses TRBV5-6 and TRBJ2-1; tentatively, D is TRBD1 or TRBD2 (5 bases each). The CDR3 is 14 residues long. V was pared by 3 bases and J by 8 bases, with 15 bases between. CDR1 and CDR2 (germline): SGHDT, YYEEEE. The CDR3 loop is CASSSQSGRDEQFF. The CDR3, as DNA: TGTGCCAGCAGCTCCCAAAGCGGCAGGGATGAGCAGTTCTTC.

V usage is TRBV2 and J usage is TRBJ1-1, with TRBD1 as a possible D gene (5 bases). V was trimmed by 5 bases and J by 1 base, leaving 8 bases between them. CDR1 and CDR2 (germline): SNHLY, FYNNEI. This CDR3 has 13 amino acids. CDR3 in DNA: TGTGCCAGCAGTAATGACAGGAACACTGAAGCTTTCTTT. Translation: CASSNDRNTEAFF.

This chain joins TRBV6-2 or TRBV6-3 and TRBJ2-6; D unresolved. The germline CDR1 and CDR2 sequences are MNHEY and SVGEGT. This CDR3 contains 14 residues. Trimming removed 5 bases at V and 1 base at J, with 6 bases between. CDR3 region: CASSRASGANVLTF. For the CDR3, the DNA is TGTGCCAGCAGTCGCGCTTCTGGGGCCAACGTCCTGACTTTC.

The CDR3 loop is CASSPCGTGRCYGYTF. In DNA form, the CDR3 reads TGTGCCAGCAGCCCGTGCGGGACAGGGAGGTGCTATGGCTACACCTTC. The rearrangement joins TRBV11-3 to TRBJ1-2; 9 nucleotides agree with TRBD1. CDR3 length: 16 amino acids. Germline CDR1 and CDR2: SGHNT and YENEEA. J was trimmed by 4 bases and V by 5 bases; bases with no gene match: 11.

J is TRBJ2-5 and V is TRBV5-6; D unclear. The length of the CDR3 is 12 residues. The V end was cut by 1 base, the J end by 4 bases, with 5 bases between. Per germline, CDR1 SGHDT and CDR2 YYEEEE. The CDR3 is CASSLSIETQYF. The CDR3 coding sequence is TGTGCCAGCAGCTTGAGTATAGAGACCCAGTACTTC.

J is TRBJ1-6 and V is TRBV7-9, with 10 bases identical to TRBD1. The V and J ends lost 5 bases and 8 bases, in that order; junction bases with no gene match: 0. The germline V gene encodes CDR1 SEHNR and CDR2 FQNEAQ (reference sequence). The CDR3 consists of 13 residues. The CDR3 sequence: CASSGTGDSPLHF. The CDR3 DNA is TGTGCCAGCAGCGGGACAGGGGATTCACCCCTCCACTTT.